This T cell receptor (beta chain) was identified during a study of technical replicates of blood from several donors (dated by TCRdb to the late 2010s). The CDR3 measures 13 amino acids from cysteine to phenylalanine. CDR3 DNA only is kept here, 39 bases in frame from base 1. Looking up the germline V gene yields CDR1 SGHDT and CDR2 YYEEEE. V was cut back by 4 bases and J by 4 bases, leaving a gap of 11 bases between them. As concerns this clone: Its antigen is currently not known. No base-level quality is on record; no much larger clone is a single base apart.

The library was prepared using the immunoSEQ multiplex PCR assay. The clones in this table, taken by TCRdb from immuneACCESS, are in-frame only. Not every clone is retained; where verified, under half of the shortfall comes from an unresolved V gene, and the cause of the rest is unknown. The sample yields more than 65,000 clones; roughly 94% were counted once. Of the sample, 0.25% to 0.3% falls within the top ten clones. This sequence was found in a human donor in good health. The sequence joins TRBV5-6 to TRBJ1-2, and possibly TRBD1, on 5 matching bases. The sequenced sample consisted of T cells isolated from PBMCs. CDR3 protein: CASSTGVSYGYTF. The DNA sequence reads TGTGCCAGCAGCACGGGGGTCTCCTATGGCTACACCTTC. Reference TRBV5-6 and TRBJ1-2 proteins supply the regions before and after the CDR3; the full variable domain is: DAGVTQSPTHLIKTRGQQVTLRCSPKSGHDTVSWYQQALGQGPQFIFQYYEEEERQRGNFPDRFSGHQFPNYSSELNVNALLLGDSALYLCASSTGVSYGYTFGSGTRLTVV.